The next 15 T cell receptor beta chains were all read from a single sample in a study of T cells in localized non-small cell lung cancer. The assay was immunoSEQ multiplex PCR, and TCRdb's table has in-frame clones only and misses some. There are some 8,200 clones in the sample; about 60% occur only once, and roughly 7.4% lies in the top ten. The sequences come from lymph node tissue, collected before any cancer treatment. These receptors were obtained from a male donor at least 60 years old with stage I squamous cell lung carcinoma.

This sequence joins TRBV30 and TRBJ2-7; possible D gene TRBD2, 5 bases. Looked up from germline, CDR1 is GTSNPN and CDR2 is SVGIG (reference sequence). This CDR3 region has 14 residues. Deletions cut 0 bases from V and 2 bases from J, with 11 bases between. CDR3 loop: CAWSVRGFPYEQYF. As DNA, the CDR3 is TGTGCCTGGAGTGTAAGAGGGTTCCCCTACGAGCAGTACTTC. Drawing the rest from reference TRBV30 and TRBJ2-7, the complete variable domain is SQTIHQWPATLVQPVGSPLSLECTVEGTSNPNLYWYRQAAGRGLQLLFYSVGIGQISSEVPQNLSASRPQDRQFILSSKKLLLSDSGFYLCAWSVRGFPYEQYFGPGTRLTVT.

This clone turned up a few times. The J gene is TRBJ1-2, the V gene TRBV6-8; D may be TRBD1 (5 bases). Trimming removed 6 bases from V and 3 bases from J, with 11 bases in between. The CDR3 consists of 13 residues. The germline gives CDR1 MNHGY, CDR2 SAAAGT. This chain's CDR3 is CASSLRVYYGYTF. CDR3 sequence (DNA): TGTGCCAGCAGCCTCAGGGTTTACTATGGCTACACCTTC.

This clone was counted only a few times. The chain recombines TRBV11-3 with TRBJ1-1, with 7 bases fitting TRBD1. Germline-derived CDR1 and CDR2 are SGHNT and YENEEA. This CDR3 spans 14 amino acids. V was pared by 5 bases and J by 1 base, with 4 bases of the junction left unmatched. The CDR3, as DNA: TGTGCCAGCAGCCCCCGGACAGGGAACACTGAAGCTTTCTTT. Protein product: CASSPRTGNTEAFF.

This clone was counted once. The V call is TRBV14, the J call TRBJ2-1, with TRBD2 matching 7 bases. The V gene end was trimmed by 3 bases and the J gene end by 5 bases; junction bases not matched to a gene: 7. The germline gives CDR1 SGHDN, CDR2 FVKESK. This CDR3 region has 15 residues. CDR3 in DNA: TGTGCCAGCAGCCAGGGGCTAGCGGCCCACAATGAGCAGTTCTTC. This sequence encodes CASSQGLAAHNEQFF.

The rearrangement uses TRBV22-1 and TRBJ2-1; TRBD2 is the table's D call and was not checked against the DNA. TRBV22-1 corresponds to a pseudogene. The CDR3 has 14 amino acids. The CDR3 nucleotides read TGTGCCAGCGGGACTAGCGGGAGCTCGGGGGTTGAGTTCTTC. Translated, it gives CASGTSGSSGVEFF.

This chain links TRBV9 with TRBJ1-3, with D tentatively TRBD1 (6 bases). The CDR3 is 14 amino acids. The V end was cut by 3 bases, the J end by 4 bases, with 11 bases between. Germline V gene data show CDR1 as SGDLS and CDR2 as YYNGEE. The CDR3 DNA is TGTGCCAGCAGCGGAACAGGGCGGGGAAACACCATATATTTT. Its translation: CASSGTGRGNTIYF.

As concerns this clone: A junction boundary mismatches the germline segment, possibly from a read error. The chain links TRBV19 to TRBJ1-5; 12 bases agree with TRBD1. There are 16 residues in the CDR3. CDR1 LNHDA and CDR2 SQIVND come from the germline V gene (reference sequence). CDR3 nucleotides: TGTACCAGTAGTATTCCGGGACAGGGGGCACAGCAGCCCCAGCATTTT. It encodes CTSSIPGQGAQQPQHF.

This clone has a single count. The rearrangement links TRBV10-1 to TRBJ2-1; possible D gene TRBD2, 5 bases. Germline loops: CDR1 WNHNN, CDR2 SYGVQD (reference sequence). V was shortened by 0 bases and J by 3 bases, with 12 bases between the two germline ends. This CDR3 region has 16 residues. The CDR3 sequence is CASSESGAAFYNEQFF. The CDR3, as DNA: TGCGCCAGCAGTGAGTCCGGAGCGGCCTTCTACAATGAGCAGTTCTTC.

V and J are TRBV6-4 and TRBJ1-5; D is undetermined. Trimming took off 7 bases at V and 4 bases at J, with 8 bases between the two ends. There are 12 residues in the CDR3. From germline, CDR1 is MRHNA and CDR2 SNTAGT. In nucleotides, the CDR3 is TGTGCCAGCAACAGTATTAATCAGCCCCAGCATTTT. Residues: CASNSINQPQHF.

The sample holds one count of this clone. The chain employs TRBV28 and TRBJ1-1, with D possibly TRBD1 on 6 matching bases. The CDR3 runs 13 residues. Germline V gene lookup returns CDR1 MDHEN and CDR2 SYDVKM. V was clipped by 2 bases and J by 5 bases, with 9 bases between them. The CDR3 coding sequence is TGTGCCAGCAGTTTAGGGGGCCGGACTGAAGCTTTCTTT. It specifies CASSLGGRTEAFF.

In its sample, this clone was seen a few times. This sequence joins TRBV15 and TRBJ2-6; D is uncertain. The germline V gene has CDR1 LNHNV and CDR2 YYDKDF (reference sequence). CDR3 length equals 16 residues. The V end was cut by 5 bases, the J end by 0 bases, with 11 bases between. CDR3 nucleotides: TGTGCCACCAGCCCGCCCCTTGGCTCTGGGGCCAACGTCCTGACTTTC. This gives the protein CATSPPLGSGANVLTF.

The chain uses TRBV6-7 and TRBJ2-7; no clear D. TRBV6-7 is annotated as an ORF whose role is uncertain. V was shortened by 5 bases and J by 7 bases, with 12 bases between the two germline ends. This CDR3 region has 12 residues. DNA of the CDR3: TGTGCCAGCAGTGGTCCAGCGTGGGAGCAGTACTTC. This gives the protein CASSGPAWEQYF.

V and J are TRBV9 and TRBJ2-3, with 9 bases fitting TRBD2. The CDR3 loop spans 14 amino acids. The V segment lost 5 bases and the J segment 5 bases; nucleotides outside the gene matches: 6. Germline V gene data show CDR1 as SGDLS and CDR2 as YYNGEE. Here the CDR3 DNA reads TGTGCCAGCAGTTTAGGCGGGAGGGAAGATACGCAGTATTTT. Its protein product is CASSLGGREDTQYF.

The chain uses TRBV5-1 and TRBJ2-5, with D perhaps TRBD2 (6 bases). The CDR3 spans 15 residues. V lost 1 base and J 2 bases, leaving 12 bases between the germline ends. Per the germline V gene, CDR1 is SGHRS and CDR2 is YFSETQ. The CDR3 sequence: CASSLMSGTQETQYF. The CDR3 DNA sequence: TGCGCCAGCAGCTTGATGTCCGGGACTCAAGAGACCCAGTACTTC.

This clone rates as medium-sized. This chain connects TRBV4-1 to TRBJ2-5; D ambiguous. Germline values: CDR1 MGHRA, CDR2 YSYEKL. The CDR3 runs to 15 residues. The V end was cut by 0 bases, the J end by 5 bases, with 13 bases between. The DNA for the CDR3 is TGCGCCAGCAGCCAAGATCCCGGTGCGTGGGAGACCCAGTACTTC. Its protein product is CASSQDPGAWETQYF.